Presented here are 32 T cell receptor beta chains from one specimen sequenced in a study of siplizumab effects on memory and regulatory T cells. Measured with immunoSEQ multiplex PCR; TCRdb has only the in-frame clones, and not every one. The sample comprises some 100,000 clones, roughly 96% of which are singletons, and roughly 0.033% rests with the top ten. The sequencing sample was made of naive CD4+ T cells sorted from blood. The origin of the receptors is a human donor in good health.

The chain links TRBV6-5 to TRBJ2-2; D call uncertain. The CDR3 runs 15 residues. In germline, CDR1 is MNHEY, CDR2 SVGAGI. The V end was cut by 6 bases, the J end by 0 bases, with 11 bases between. The CDR3 bases are TGTGCCAGCAGCGATAGGCCGACGAACACCGGGGAGCTGTTTTTT. The encoded protein is CASSDRPTNTGELFF.

V usage is TRBV19 and J usage is TRBJ1-5, with TRBD1 identical over 7 bases. The trim removed 4 bases at V and 5 bases at J, leaving 11 bases unmatched. The V gene's germline CDR1 is LNHDA and CDR2 SQIVND (reference sequence). The CDR3 loop spans 16 amino acids. DNA of the CDR3: TGTGCCAGTAGTACTACCTCAGGGGGTGTGTATCAGCCCCAGCATTTT. Protein product: CASSTTSGGVYQPQHF.

The CDR3 DNA follows: TGCGCCAGCAGCTTAGGACAGATGCTCAACTATGGCTACACCTTC. Translating gives CASSLGQMLNYGYTF. This rearrangement joins TRBV5-1 to TRBJ1-2, with a tentative D call TRBD1 (6 bases). V lost 2 bases and J 2 bases, leaving 13 bases between the germline ends. Germline-derived CDR1 and CDR2 are SGHRS and YFSETQ. The CDR3 spans 15 residues.

The sample holds one count of this clone. The J gene is TRBJ1-5, the V gene TRBV2, with 8 bases matching TRBD1. Germline V gene data show CDR1 as SNHLY and CDR2 as FYNNEI. This CDR3 has 14 amino acids. With 3 bases clipped from V and 4 bases from J, the junction kept 2 bases outside the gene matches. The CDR3, as DNA: TGTGCCAGCAGTGAGGGACAGGAGAATCAGCCCCAGCATTTT. Encoded protein: CASSEGQENQPQHF.

CDR3 DNA sequence: TGTGCCAGCAGCCTCGGGACAGGGGGCTCTCCGTCTGGAAACACCATATATTTT. Residues: CASSLGTGGSPSGNTIYF. This chain connects TRBV5-4 to TRBJ1-3; 12 bases align to TRBD1. The V segment lost 4 bases and the J segment 1 base; nucleotides outside the gene matches: 9. The CDR3 consists of 18 residues. Germline V lookup: CDR1 SGHNT, CDR2 YYREEE (reference sequence).

The rearrangement links TRBV12-5 to TRBJ1-1; D gene uncertain. The germline CDR1 and CDR2 sequences are LGHNT and FRNRAP. The germline V and J ends were trimmed by 1 base and 0 bases, with 18 bases remaining between them. The CDR3 covers 18 residues. CDR3 nucleotide sequence: TGTGCTAGTGGTTTGGCTTTGGTACTTGGAGGAATGAACACTGAAGCTTTCTTT. This codes for CASGLALVLGGMNTEAFF.

The chain couples TRBV15 to TRBJ2-3; unclear D gene. Germline assignment: CDR1 LNHNV and CDR2 YYDKDF (reference sequence). V lost 9 bases, J lost 4 bases, and 11 bases lay in between. CDR3 size: 12 residues. CDR3 amino acids: CATAVRADTQYF. CDR3 DNA sequence: TGTGCCACGGCCGTTCGCGCAGATACGCAGTATTTT.

This clone has more than one count but fewer than ten. This chain links TRBV6-1 with TRBJ1-3; D is unresolved. Between the trimmed V and J ends, which lost 11 bases and 0 bases, there was a span of 14 bases. This CDR3 spans 14 amino acids. The germline V gene has CDR1 MNHNS and CDR2 SASEGT. The CDR3 is CAAEGSFSGNTIYF. The DNA of the CDR3 is TGTGCCGCAGAGGGCTCGTTCTCTGGAAACACCATATATTTT.

This clone occurred a few times. The chain joins TRBV29-1 to TRBJ1-1; weak D call: TRBD1 (5 bases). Germline CDR1 reads SQVTM; CDR2 reads ANQGSEA. The V end lost 8 bases, the J end lost 4 bases, and 11 bases lay between the germline ends. The CDR3 is 11 residues long. Written as DNA, the CDR3 is TGCAGCCTCGGGGGGGGCACTGAAGCTTTCTTT. It specifies CSLGGGTEAFF.

The CDR3 spells CASRQGYAFYGYTF. The CDR3 region has the DNA TGTGCCAGCCGCCAGGGGTACGCTTTCTATGGCTACACCTTC. The chain carries TRBV6-5 and TRBJ1-2; D is perhaps TRBD1 (6 bases). Germline V CDR1 and CDR2: MNHEY, SVGAGI. The CDR3 contains 14 residues. The V end lost 8 bases, the J end lost 4 bases, and 17 bases lay between the germline ends.

This sequence joins TRBV11-2 and TRBJ2-1, with 8 bases lining up with TRBD2. CDR1 SGHAT and CDR2 FQNNGV come from the germline V gene. The length of the CDR3 is 18 residues. V dropped 2 bases and J dropped 4; count of bases not matched to a gene: 13. Here the CDR3 reads CASSLSRLVGGDYNEQFF. CDR3 DNA sequence: TGTGCCAGCAGCTTATCTAGACTGGTCGGGGGGGATTACAATGAGCAGTTCTTC.

The V gene is TRBV19, the J gene TRBJ1-2, with D possibly being TRBD1 (5 bases). This CDR3 is 16 amino acids long. Trimming took off 7 bases at V and 6 bases at J, with 24 bases between the two ends. Germline values: CDR1 LNHDA, CDR2 SQIVND (reference sequence). CDR3 amino acids: CASKGRWLDLTDGYTF. The CDR3, as DNA: TGTGCCAGTAAGGGACGGTGGTTGGACTTAACGGATGGCTACACCTTC.

The chain has TRBV28 and TRBJ1-1; no firm D call. V gave up 5 bases and J gave up 3 bases, with 10 bases separating them. The CDR3 has 13 amino acids. From germline, CDR1 is MDHEN and CDR2 SYDVKM. In DNA, the CDR3 is TGTGCCAGCAGTCCCGATCGGTACACTGAAGCTTTCTTT. Translated, it gives CASSPDRYTEAFF.

The J gene is TRBJ2-3, the V gene TRBV11-3; D call uncertain. The germline V and J ends were trimmed by 1 base and 3 bases, with 8 bases remaining between them. The CDR3 runs 14 residues. In germline, CDR1 is SGHNT, CDR2 YENEEA. The CDR3 bases are TGTGCCAGCAGCTTAGGGCCTAAAACAGATACGCAGTATTTT. The encoded protein is CASSLGPKTDTQYF.

The chain combines TRBV19 with TRBJ2-7; 10 nucleotides match TRBD2. Germline V CDR1 and CDR2: LNHDA, SQIVND (reference sequence). The CDR3 has 14 amino acids. V lost 5 bases, J lost 3 bases, and 4 bases stayed unmatched. The CDR3 nucleotides read TGTGCCAGTAGTTCTGGACTAGCGGTCTACGAGCAGTACTTC. This translates into CASSSGLAVYEQYF.

The rearrangement uses TRBV15 and TRBJ2-1; 9 nucleotides match TRBD2. Germline CDR1 LNHNV, CDR2 YYDKDF (reference sequence). Unmatched junction bases numbered 5, after V lost 4 bases and J lost 1 base. This CDR3 contains 16 residues. CDR3 region: CATSTKRGESYNEQFF. CDR3 DNA: TGTGCCACCAGCACAAAGCGGGGGGAGTCCTACAATGAGCAGTTCTTC.

J is TRBJ1-2 and V is TRBV28, with D uncertain. This CDR3 region has 11 residues. Deletions cut 6 bases from V and 8 bases from J, with 10 bases between. The germline V gene has CDR1 MDHEN and CDR2 SYDVKM. The CDR3, as DNA: TGTGCCAGCAGAGCCCTTACAGGCTACACCTTC. Translation: CASRALTGYTF.

This chain joins TRBV5-4 and TRBJ2-1, with 7 nucleotides matching TRBD2. This CDR3 region has 15 residues. Trimming cost V 3 bases and J 7 bases; bases outside gene matches: 10. Germline CDR1 reads SGHNT; CDR2 reads YYREEE (reference sequence). In DNA form, the CDR3 reads TGTGCCAGCAGCTCCGCGGGGGAATACGAGAATGAGCAGTTCTTC. It yields the protein CASSSAGEYENEQFF.

The V gene is TRBV10-3, the J gene TRBJ1-2, with D possibly being TRBD1 (6 bases). Trimming left V 5 bases short and J 5 bases short, with 12 bases between. The CDR3 consists of 13 residues. Per the germline V gene, CDR1 is ENHRY and CDR2 is SYGVKD. The CDR3 region has the DNA TGTGCCATCAGTCTACAGGGTGGGTATGGCTACACCTTC. Its translation is CAISLQGGYGYTF.

V usage is TRBV6-6 and J usage is TRBJ2-1, with 13 nucleotides matching TRBD2. Germline CDR1 is MNHNY and CDR2 is SVGAGI (reference sequence). The ends lost 6 bases at V and 4 bases at J; junction bases unmatched: 3. The CDR3 is 15 amino acids. Written as DNA, the CDR3 is TGTGCCAGCAGAACACTAGCGGGGGGGTACAATGAGCAGTTCTTC. This gives the protein CASRTLAGGYNEQFF.

J is TRBJ2-7 and V is TRBV27, with D perhaps matching TRBD1 (6 bases). Trimming left V 0 bases short and J 6 bases short, with 12 bases between. The CDR3 spans 14 residues. Germline V CDR1 and CDR2: MNHEY, SMNVEV (reference sequence). The CDR3 DNA is TGTGCCAGCAGTTTATCTCAGGACAGAAGCGAGCAGTACTTC. It codes for CASSLSQDRSEQYF.

This clone was observed a few times. The V and J genes are TRBV19 and TRBJ1-2; TRBD1 matches 7 bases. V was pared by 5 bases and J by 4 bases, with 7 bases of the junction left unmatched. The CDR3 loop spans 14 amino acids. CDR1 LNHDA and CDR2 SQIVND come from the germline V gene (reference sequence). CDR3 DNA sequence: TGTGCCAGTAGTTTGGGACAGAAAGCCTATGGCTACACCTTC. Translated, it gives CASSLGQKAYGYTF.

This clone showed up just once. The sample holds other DNA sequences that translate to the same CDR3. The gene calls are TRBV7-3 and TRBJ2-2; D uncertain. V was shortened by 2 bases and J by 5 bases, with 3 bases between the two germline ends. Germline V gene sequence: CDR1 SGHTA, CDR2 FQGTGA. This CDR3 is built from 12 residues. The CDR3 sequence is CASSLSTGELFF. CDR3 bases: TGTGCCAGCAGCTTATCGACCGGGGAGCTGTTTTTT.

The chain combines TRBV5-6 with TRBJ2-1, with TRBD1 matching 8 bases. With 5 bases clipped from V and 7 bases from J, the junction kept 8 bases outside the gene matches. Germline V gene sequence: CDR1 SGHDT, CDR2 YYEEEE. The CDR3 runs to 14 residues. The CDR3 loop reads CASRPRDRPNEQFF. Written as DNA, the CDR3 is TGTGCCAGCAGACCTCGGGACAGGCCGAATGAGCAGTTCTTC.

This clone has just one count. The CDR3 sequence: CASSLSHRQFF. The CDR3 DNA is TGTGCCAGCAGTTTAAGTCATCGGCAGTTCTTC. The chain has TRBV27 and TRBJ2-1; D gene uncertain. V was trimmed by 2 bases and J by 12 bases, leaving 8 bases between them. The CDR3 sequence is 11 residues long. Germline CDR1 is MNHEY and CDR2 is SMNVEV (reference sequence).

V is TRBV2 and J is TRBJ2-5; no definite D call. Germline CDR1 reads SNHLY; CDR2 reads FYNNEI. V lost 1 base, J lost 3 bases, and 15 bases lay in between. The CDR3 is 16 residues long. In DNA, the CDR3 is TGTGCCAGCAGTGAAGGTTGGGGTGGGCCAAAAGAGACCCAGTACTTC. Translation: CASSEGWGGPKETQYF.

This chain links TRBV6-5 with TRBJ1-2; D is uncertain. Germline V CDR1 and CDR2: MNHEY, SVGAGI. There are 16 residues in the CDR3. V shed 3 bases and J shed 4 bases, with 18 bases lying between them. CDR3 sequence (DNA): TGTGCCAGCAGTTATTTCGTCGGCGGTACCCGCTATGGCTACACCTTC. This translates into CASSYFVGGTRYGYTF.

DNA of the CDR3: TGTGCCAGCAGTAGAGGACGGAGCTCTGGAAACACCATATATTTT. It is translated as CASSRGRSSGNTIYF. The chain links TRBV6-5 to TRBJ1-3, with D uncertain. The CDR3 totals 15 residues. Germline V CDR1 and CDR2: MNHEY, SVGAGI. V gave up 5 bases and J gave up 0 bases, with 11 bases separating them.

The V gene is TRBV15, the J gene TRBJ2-5; the match to TRBD2 covers 15 bases. Per germline, CDR1 LNHNV and CDR2 YYDKDF (reference sequence). Unmatched junction bases numbered 10, after V lost 4 bases and J lost 1 base. CDR3 length: 19 amino acids. CDR3 amino acids: CATSTLGLAGGRGQETQYF. The CDR3 coding sequence is TGTGCCACCAGCACTCTGGGACTAGCGGGGGGAAGGGGCCAAGAGACCCAGTACTTC.

The chain joins TRBV2 to TRBJ1-1; D may be TRBD1 (6 bases). Germline V gives CDR1 SNHLY, CDR2 FYNNEI. V dropped 6 bases and J dropped 0 bases, with 11 bases sitting between them. The length of the CDR3 is 14 residues. CDR3 sequence (DNA): TGTGCCAGCAGAGGACAGAGCATGAACACTGAAGCTTTCTTT. Amino acid sequence: CASRGQSMNTEAFF. Based on the CDR3 plus reference TRBV2 and TRBJ1-1, the full variable domain is EPEVTQTPSHQVTQMGQEVILRCVPISNHLYFYWYRQILGQKVEFLVSFYNNEISEKSEIFDDQFSVERPDGSNFTLKIRSTKLEDSAMYFCASRGQSMNTEAFFGQGTRLTVV.

J is TRBJ2-7 and V is TRBV7-7; D is undetermined. Germline V gene sequence: CDR1 SSHAT, CDR2 FNYEAQ (reference sequence). V was pared by 7 bases and J by 3 bases, with 7 bases between. This CDR3 spans 11 amino acids. CDR3 nucleotide sequence: TGTGCCAGCATCCTAATCTACGAGCAGTACTTC. Its protein is CASILIYEQYF.

This chain links TRBV30 with TRBJ2-3, with no clear D. Trimming shortened V by 4 bases and J by 4 bases, and 12 bases separated the two germline ends. Germline V lookup: CDR1 GTSNPN, CDR2 SVGIG (reference sequence). This CDR3 has 13 amino acids. DNA of the CDR3: TGTGCCTGGATCTCGGGCCTTTCAGATACGCAGTATTTT. The encoded protein is CAWISGLSDTQYF.